This entry lists 2 T cell receptor beta chains sequenced from one sample in a study of cytomegalovirus exposure and HLA in healthy donors. PCR amplification relied on 60 Vbeta primers (plus 13 Jbeta primers). Sequencing used immunoSEQ multiplex PCR; TCRdb keeps in-frame clones, though not all of them. The sample lists some 180,000 clones, over 75% seen once, with 2.3% in the top ten. The material sequenced was PBMCs. The receptors were sampled from a male donor in good health and CMV-seronegative.

The CDR3 bases are TGTGCCAGCAGTCCCGGACTAGCGGGGGAAAATGAGCAGTTCTTC. Translated, it gives CASSPGLAGENEQFF. The chain recombines TRBV7-9 with TRBJ2-1, with 13 bases lining up with TRBD2. Germline-derived CDR1 and CDR2 are SEHNR and FQNEAQ (reference sequence). The CDR3 consists of 15 residues. Unmatched junction bases numbered 6, after V lost 6 bases and J lost 7 bases.

The chain is built from TRBV27 and TRBJ2-1; 9 positions agree with TRBD1. CDR3 size: 15 residues. Per the germline V gene, CDR1 is MNHEY and CDR2 is SMNVEV (reference sequence). With 5 bases clipped from V and 6 bases from J, the junction kept 8 bases outside the gene matches. DNA of the CDR3: TGTGCCAGCAGTGCCCCCGGGACAGGGTTCAATGAGCAGTTCTTC. Amino acids: CASSAPGTGFNEQFF.